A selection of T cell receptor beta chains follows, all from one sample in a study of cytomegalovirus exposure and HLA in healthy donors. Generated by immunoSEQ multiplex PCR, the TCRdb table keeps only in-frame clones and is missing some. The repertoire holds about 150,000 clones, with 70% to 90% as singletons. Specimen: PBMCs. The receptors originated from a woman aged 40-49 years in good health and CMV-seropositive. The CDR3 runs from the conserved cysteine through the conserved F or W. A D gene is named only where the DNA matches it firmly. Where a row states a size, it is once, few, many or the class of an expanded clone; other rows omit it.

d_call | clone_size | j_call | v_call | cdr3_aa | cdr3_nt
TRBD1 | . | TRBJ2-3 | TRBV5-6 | CASSGIRDRASTDTQYF | TGTGCCAGCAGCGGGATCCGGGACAGGGCTAGCACAGATACGCAGTATTTT
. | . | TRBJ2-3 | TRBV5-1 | CASSGGASTDTQYF | TGCGCCAGCAGCGGGGGGGCTAGCACAGATACGCAGTATTTT
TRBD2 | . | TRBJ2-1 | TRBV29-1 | CSVEYKGLVVNNEQFF | TGCAGCGTTGAGTATAAGGGACTAGTAGTTAACAATGAGCAGTTCTTC
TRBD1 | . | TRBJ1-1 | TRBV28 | CASSWGQVSQAFF | TGTGCCAGCAGTTGGGGACAGGTTTCTCAAGCTTTCTTT
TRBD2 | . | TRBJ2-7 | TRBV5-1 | CASSLELAGAYEQYF | TGCGCCAGCAGCTTGGAACTAGCGGGGGCCTACGAGCAGTACTTC
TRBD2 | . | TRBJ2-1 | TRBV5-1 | CASSPGGEAGSEQFF | TGCGCCAGCAGCCCGGGGGGGGAAGCGGGGTCTGAGCAGTTCTTC
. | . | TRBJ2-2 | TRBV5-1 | CASSLVVQGSGELFF | TGCGCCAGCAGCTTGGTGGTACAGGGCAGCGGGGAGCTGTTTTTT
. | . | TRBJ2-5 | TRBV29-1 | CSGASGVGEQYF | TGCAGCGGTGCCTCGGGGGTAGGTGAGCAGTACTTC
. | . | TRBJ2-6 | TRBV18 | CASSPPGGGGANVLTF | TGTGCCAGCTCACCACCGGGGGGAGGTGGGGCCAACGTCCTGACTTTC
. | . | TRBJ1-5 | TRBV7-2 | CASSFSSVNQPQHF | TGTGCCAGCAGTTTTTCCTCCGTGAATCAGCCCCAGCATTTT
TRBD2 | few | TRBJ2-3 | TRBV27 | CASSSFSGSTDTQYF | TGTGCCAGCAGTTCCTTTAGCGGGAGCACAGATACGCAGTATTTT
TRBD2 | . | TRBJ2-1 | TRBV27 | CASSPGLALYNEQFF | TGTGCCAGCAGCCCGGGACTAGCGTTATACAATGAGCAGTTCTTC
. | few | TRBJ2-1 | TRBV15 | CATSRDFGGSSRGNEQFF | TGTGCCACCAGCAGAGATTTCGGCGGGAGCTCCAGGGGCAATGAGCAGTTCTTC
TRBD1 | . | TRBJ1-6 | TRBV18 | CASSPDRVRSGTLHF | TGTGCCAGCTCACCAGACAGGGTCCGATCCGGGACCCTCCACTTT
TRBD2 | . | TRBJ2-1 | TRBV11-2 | CASSSGGTGGSYNEQFF | TGTGCCAGCAGCTCAGGCGGGACGGGGGGCTCCTACAATGAGCAGTTCTTC
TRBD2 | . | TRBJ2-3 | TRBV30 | CAWSVLTSALTDTQYF | TGTGCCTGGAGTGTACTAACTAGCGCCCTCACAGATACGCAGTATTTT